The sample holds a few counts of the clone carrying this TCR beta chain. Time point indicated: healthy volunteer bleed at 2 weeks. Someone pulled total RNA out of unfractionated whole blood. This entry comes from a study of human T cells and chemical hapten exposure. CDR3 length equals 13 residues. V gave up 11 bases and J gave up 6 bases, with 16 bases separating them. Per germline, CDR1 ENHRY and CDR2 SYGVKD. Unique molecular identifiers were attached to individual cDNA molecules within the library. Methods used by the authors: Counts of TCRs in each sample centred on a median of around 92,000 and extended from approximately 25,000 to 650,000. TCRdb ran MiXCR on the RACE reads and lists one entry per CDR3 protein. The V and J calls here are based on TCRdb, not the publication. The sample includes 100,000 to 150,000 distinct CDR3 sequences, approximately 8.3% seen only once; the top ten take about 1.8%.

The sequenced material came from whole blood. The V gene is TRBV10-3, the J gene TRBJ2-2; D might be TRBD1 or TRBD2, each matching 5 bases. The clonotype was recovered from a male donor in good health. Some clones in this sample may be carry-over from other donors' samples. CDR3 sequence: CAAGDRGAGELFF. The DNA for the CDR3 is TGTGCCGCCGGGGACCGAGGTGCCGGGGAGCTGTTTTTT.